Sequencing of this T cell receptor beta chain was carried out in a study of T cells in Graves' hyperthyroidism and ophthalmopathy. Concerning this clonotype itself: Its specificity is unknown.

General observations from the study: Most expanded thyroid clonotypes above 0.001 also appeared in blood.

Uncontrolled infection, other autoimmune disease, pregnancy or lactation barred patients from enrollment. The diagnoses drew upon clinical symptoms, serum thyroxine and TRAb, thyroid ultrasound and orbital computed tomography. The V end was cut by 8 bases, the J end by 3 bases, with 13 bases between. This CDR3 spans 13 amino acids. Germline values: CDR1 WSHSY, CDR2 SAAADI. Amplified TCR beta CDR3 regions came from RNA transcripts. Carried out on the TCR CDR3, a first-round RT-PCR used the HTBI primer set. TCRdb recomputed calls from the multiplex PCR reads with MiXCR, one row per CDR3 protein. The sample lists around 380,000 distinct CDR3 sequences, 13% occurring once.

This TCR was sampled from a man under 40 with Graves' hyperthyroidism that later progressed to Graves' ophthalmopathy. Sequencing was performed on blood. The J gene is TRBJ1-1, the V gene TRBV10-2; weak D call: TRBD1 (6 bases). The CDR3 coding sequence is TGCGCCAGCGGAGGAGGGGGACACACTGAAGCTTTCTTT. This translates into CASGGGGHTEAFF.